The sequence of this T cell receptor beta chain was determined in a study of regulatory T cells in long-lasting Graves disease. This clonotype was seen ten or more times. The CDR3 spans 13 residues. The germline V gene encodes CDR1 SGHVS and CDR2 FQNEAQ. iRepertoire HTBI primers and Arm-PCR of CDR3 regions built TCR beta libraries. TCRdb independently ran MiXCR on the multiplex PCR reads; one entry per CDR3 protein. In the table there are roughly 610,000 distinct CDR3 sequences, roughly 15% of which are singletons. Time point of the sample: newly diagnosed GD, antithyroid drugs for less than 3 months. Preparation of the TCR library used RNA extracted from PBMCs. These data also featured in a second study, about T cells in Graves' hyperthyroidism and ophthalmopathy.

Sequenced here: peripheral blood mononuclear cells (PBMCs), sampled at new diagnosis, from a patient treated with antithyroid drugs. V is TRBV7-8 and J is TRBJ2-1; D remains unclear. TRBJ2-5 matches the DNA end more closely, so the J call is doubtful. This TCR came from a woman under 40 with Graves disease. The DNA of the CDR3 is TGTGCCAGCAGCCCGTGGGTGGGCGAGACCCAGTACTTC. It is translated as CASSPWVGETQYF.